The 5 T cell receptor beta chains listed next were all sequenced from one sample in a study of cytomegalovirus exposure and HLA in healthy donors. Amplification used 60 Vbeta primers and 13 Jbeta primers. Generated by immunoSEQ multiplex PCR, the TCRdb table keeps only in-frame clones and is missing some. The data contain about 120,000 clones, roughly 60% of them singletons. What was sequenced was PBMCs. The receptors originated from a man aged 35 to 55 in good health and CMV-seropositive.

The chain is built from TRBV7-9 and TRBJ2-5, with 11 bases identical to TRBD1. This CDR3 has 15 residues. Germline V gene sequence: CDR1 SEHNR, CDR2 FQNEAQ (reference sequence). V trimming: 3 bases; J trimming: 3 bases; junction bases outside the gene matches: 3. In DNA, the CDR3 is TGTGCCAGCAGCTTCGGACAGGGGGCGGAAGAGACCCAGTACTTC. Translation gives CASSFGQGAEETQYF. Together with reference TRBV7-9 and TRBJ2-5, the CDR3 gives the full variable domain: DTGVSQNPRHKITKRGQNVTFRCDPISEHNRLYWYRQTLGQGPEFLTYFQNEAQLEKSRLLSDRFSAERPKGSFSTLEIQRTEQGDSAMYLCASSFGQGAEETQYFGPGTRLLVL.

The chain combines TRBV5-1 with TRBJ1-1; 8 positions agree with TRBD1. This CDR3 contains 12 residues. With 0 bases clipped from V and 11 bases from J, the junction kept 3 bases outside the gene matches. Per the germline V gene, CDR1 is SGHRS and CDR2 is YFSETQ. CDR3 coding DNA: TGCGCCAGCAGCTTGGAGGACAGGGTGGCTTTCTTT. Translation: CASSLEDRVAFF.

There are a few counts of this clone. CDR3 protein: CASSTGTSGSYYEQYF. The CDR3 DNA reads as TGCGCCAGCAGCACCGGGACTAGCGGGAGTTACTACGAGCAGTACTTC. The genes are TRBV5-1 and TRBJ2-7, with 14 bases identical to TRBD2. This CDR3 region has 16 residues. V was pared by 4 bases and J by 3 bases, with 6 bases of the junction left unmatched. Germline V lookup: CDR1 SGHRS, CDR2 YFSETQ.

The V gene is TRBV2, the J gene TRBJ1-2; the match to TRBD1 covers 9 bases. The CDR3 extends over 15 amino acids. The germline V gene encodes CDR1 SNHLY and CDR2 FYNNEI. Trimming at V came to 7 bases and at J to 7 bases, leaving 13 bases not matched to a gene. The chain's CDR3 is CASNLPGQGVSGYTF. The CDR3 DNA reads TGTGCCAGCAACCTTCCGGGACAGGGCGTATCTGGCTACACCTTC.

This clone showed up just a few times. The chain has TRBV4-3 and TRBJ1-4; D ambiguous. Trimming pared 2 bases from V and 0 bases from J, leaving 10 bases between. CDR3 length: 16 amino acids. Per germline, CDR1 LGHNA and CDR2 YSLEER. The CDR3 loop is CASSQQRLSTNEKLFF. In nucleotides, the CDR3 is TGCGCCAGCAGCCAACAACGACTCTCAACTAATGAAAAACTGTTTTTT.